The entry that follows covers one T cell receptor beta chain sequence. What it binds is not known. The V gene's germline CDR1 is SNHLY and CDR2 FYNNEI. The CDR3 extends over 13 amino acids. V lost 7 bases and J lost 5, with 12 bases in between. The data originate from a study of T cells in Graves' hyperthyroidism and ophthalmopathy. Across the whole study: Prior to any treatment, at the point of initial diagnosis, peripheral blood was collected.

The TCR beta CDR3 regions underwent amplification using RNA transcripts as the source. RT-PCR in the first round (using the HTBI primer set) targeted the TCR CDR3. TCRdb called the multiplex PCR reads again in MiXCR, with one record for every CDR3 protein. The sample shows approximately 420,000 distinct CDR3 sequences, approximately 15% of them seen only once. The study's findings and limits: Among clonotypes expanded in thyroid above 0.001, most were also found in blood.

The genes are TRBV2 and TRBJ1-5, with D possibly matching TRBD1 (5 bases). Sequencing was done on a sample of blood. This TCR came from a woman in her late teens or twenties with Graves' hyperthyroidism. This CDR3 is CASNSGWDQPQHF. The CDR3 DNA sequence: TGTGCCAGCAATTCAGGGTGGGATCAGCCCCAGCATTTT.